This passage covers 13 T cell receptor beta chains from one sample sequenced in a study of T cell changes during pregnancy in multiple sclerosis. Here immunoSEQ multiplex PCR was the method, and the copy in TCRdb shows in-frame clones only, minus some. This sample has around 92,000 clones, with approximately 94% found just once. The sequencing here drew on peripheral blood, taken in the third trimester of pregnancy. These TCRs come from a female donor with multiple sclerosis, enrolled in a pregnancy study.

In its sample, this clone was seen once. The V gene is TRBV28, the J gene TRBJ2-7; D is perhaps TRBD1 (5 bases). V was shortened by 5 bases and J by 0 bases, with 8 bases between the two germline ends. Germline values: CDR1 MDHEN, CDR2 SYDVKM. CDR3 size: 13 residues. The CDR3 DNA follows: TGTGCCAGCAGTCCGGACACCTCCTACGAGCAGTACTTC. It translates to CASSPDTSYEQYF.

This clone occurred once. This rearrangement joins TRBV4-3 to TRBJ2-1, with 14 bases fitting TRBD2. Germline assignment: CDR1 LGHNA and CDR2 YSLEER. The CDR3 runs to 17 residues. Losses at the gene ends were 0 bases for V and 9 bases for J; bases not matched to a gene: 7. This chain's CDR3 is CASSQEGLAGGVGEQFF. The CDR3 DNA is TGCGCCAGCAGCCAAGAAGGACTAGCGGGGGGCGTCGGTGAGCAGTTCTTC.

The J gene is TRBJ2-2, the V gene TRBV19, with 8 bases fitting TRBD2. The ends lost 6 bases at V and 3 bases at J; junction bases unmatched: 3. CDR1 and CDR2 from the germline V gene are LNHDA and SQIVND (reference sequence). The CDR3 is 14 residues long. The CDR3: CASRLAGDTGELFF. Written as DNA, the CDR3 is TGTGCCAGTAGGCTAGCGGGTGACACCGGGGAGCTGTTTTTT.

The chain couples TRBV2 to TRBJ2-5, with 7 bases fitting TRBD2. Looked up from germline, CDR1 is SNHLY and CDR2 is FYNNEI. V was pared by 7 bases and J by 4 bases, with 9 bases of the junction left unmatched. This CDR3 is 14 amino acids long. The CDR3 bases are TGTGCCAGCATTCCGGGGGAGGGGTCAGAGACCCAGTACTTC. Protein sequence: CASIPGEGSETQYF.

This clone was seen more than once but under ten times. This sequence joins TRBV9 and TRBJ2-3, with D possibly TRBD2 on 5 matching bases. The germline V gene has CDR1 SGDLS and CDR2 YYNGEE. V was pared by 4 bases and J by 6 bases, with 9 bases between. This CDR3 contains 12 residues. The CDR3 sequence: CASSSTGDTQYF. In DNA, the CDR3 is TGTGCCAGCAGCTCTACGGGGGATACGCAGTATTTT.

CDR3 DNA sequence: TGTGCCAGCAGCTTCAGCGGTCCGGCGGATACGCAGTATTTT. This translates into CASSFSGPADTQYF. This chain uses TRBV13 with TRBJ2-3, with D possibly being TRBD2 (5 bases). Germline lookup yields CDR1 PRHDT and CDR2 FYEKMQ (reference sequence). The CDR3 is 14 residues long. V was pared by 3 bases and J by 6 bases, with 13 bases between.

This chain uses TRBV15 with TRBJ2-1; 13 nucleotides agree with TRBD2. This CDR3 region has 17 residues. V lost 3 bases and J lost 8; bases outside the gene matches: 10. CDR1 is LNHNV and CDR2 is YYDKDF in the germline V gene (reference sequence). Here the CDR3 DNA reads TGTGCCACCAGCAGCGGGGGGGGACTAGCGGGACGCTATGAGCAGTTCTTC. It specifies CATSSGGGLAGRYEQFF.

V and J are TRBV5-1 and TRBJ2-1; perhaps TRBD2 as D (6 bases). The V and J ends lost 0 bases and 1 base respectively, with 14 bases between them. Germline V gene sequence: CDR1 SGHRS, CDR2 YFSETQ. The CDR3 is 17 amino acids. The CDR3 is CASSLETTRGSYNEQFF. CDR3 DNA sequence: TGCGCCAGCAGCTTGGAGACGACTAGAGGGTCCTACAATGAGCAGTTCTTC.

The chain is built from TRBV5-1 and TRBJ1-4; D possibly corresponds to TRBD1 (5 bases). Germline CDR1 and CDR2: SGHRS and YFSETQ. This CDR3 comprises 13 residues. V was shortened by 7 bases and J by 7 bases, with 14 bases between the two germline ends. The chain's CDR3 is CASRIGGSEKLFF. The DNA for the CDR3 is TGCGCCAGCCGAATCGGGGGGAGTGAAAAACTGTTTTTT.

The rearrangement joins TRBV5-1 to TRBJ2-3; maybe TRBD2 (6 bases). Germline CDR1 reads SGHRS; CDR2 reads YFSETQ. The V end lost 6 bases, the J end lost 2 bases, and 10 bases lay between the germline ends. The CDR3 has 13 amino acids. The CDR3 region has the DNA TGCGCCAGCATGCGACTAGACACAGATACGCAGTATTTT. The encoded protein is CASMRLDTDTQYF.

The rearrangement joins TRBV15 to TRBJ2-2, with D possibly being TRBD2 (6 bases). The CDR3 is 14 residues long. Germline lookup yields CDR1 LNHNV and CDR2 YYDKDF (reference sequence). V dropped 6 bases and J dropped 5 bases, with 13 bases sitting between them. The CDR3 nucleotides are TGTGCCACCAGGTTGGACGCGGGGACCGGGGAGCTGTTTTTT. It translates to CATRLDAGTGELFF.

The chain is built from TRBV6-6 and TRBJ2-3; no clear D gene. The V end lost 4 bases, the J end lost 6 bases, and 8 bases lay between the germline ends. This CDR3 contains 12 residues. Germline V gene lookup returns CDR1 MNHNY and CDR2 SVGAGI (reference sequence). The CDR3 reads CASSSSGDTQYF. DNA of the CDR3: TGTGCCAGCAGTTCCTCCGGTGATACGCAGTATTTT.

The chain has TRBV5-1 and TRBJ2-3; TRBD2 matches 11 bases. Germline CDR1 reads SGHRS; CDR2 reads YFSETQ. The CDR3 spans 16 residues. Unmatched junction bases numbered 4, after V lost 3 bases and J lost 1 base. The CDR3 region has the DNA TGCGCCAGCAGCTACAGGGGACTAGCGGGCACAGATACGCAGTATTTT. This encodes CASSYRGLAGTDTQYF.